One sample yielded the 19 T cell receptor beta chains listed below, sequenced in a study of T cell responses to AZD1222 COVID-19 vaccine. Generated by immunoSEQ multiplex PCR, the TCRdb table keeps only in-frame clones and is missing some. This sample has 100,000 to 150,000 clones; 88% occur once, and the top ten carry over 5.5%. Sequencing used peripheral blood, obtained on day 0 of AZD1222 vaccination. The receptors were gathered from an adult in good health.

The chain carries TRBV4-1 and TRBJ2-1; TRBD2 agrees at 8 bases. CDR1 and CDR2 from the germline V gene are MGHRA and YSYEKL. V shed 2 bases, J shed 4 bases, and the junction held 4 bases outside the gene matches. The CDR3 covers 15 residues. The CDR3 DNA is TGCGCCAGCAGCCAATGGACTAGCTCGTACAATGAGCAGTTCTTC. Residues: CASSQWTSSYNEQFF.

The CDR3 region has the DNA TGTGCCAGTAGTATTCGTCCTCTACCCCCATACAATGAGCAGTTCTTC. This sequence encodes CASSIRPLPPYNEQFF. The chain employs TRBV19 and TRBJ2-1; D remains unclear. The CDR3 consists of 16 residues. Germline-derived CDR1 and CDR2 are LNHDA and SQIVND (reference sequence). Trimming removed 3 bases from V and 4 bases from J, with 16 bases in between.

The CDR3 nucleotides are TGTGCCACCAGTGACCCACGGACACCACGCGAGCAGTACTTC. Amino acids: CATSDPRTPREQYF. The V call is TRBV24-1, the J call TRBJ2-7, with D tentatively TRBD1 (5 bases). This CDR3 comprises 14 residues. Germline-derived CDR1 and CDR2 are KGHDR and SFDVKD. V was shortened by 4 bases and J by 6 bases, with 15 bases between the two germline ends.

The J gene is TRBJ1-5, the V gene TRBV19; D unresolved. This CDR3 contains 13 residues. Looked up from germline, CDR1 is LNHDA and CDR2 is SQIVND (reference sequence). With 9 bases removed from V and 0 bases from J, the gap between germline ends came to 9 bases. The chain's CDR3 is CARGKDSNQPQHF. CDR3 coding DNA: TGTGCCAGGGGTAAGGATAGCAATCAGCCCCAGCATTTT.

The rearrangement uses TRBV7-9 and TRBJ1-6, with D uncertain. V lost 10 bases, J lost 0 bases, and 7 bases lay in between. Germline CDR1 SEHNR, CDR2 FQNEAQ (reference sequence). The CDR3 runs 13 residues. The CDR3 spells CATVSSYNSPLHF. CDR3 sequence (DNA): TGTGCCACCGTGAGCTCCTATAATTCACCCCTCCACTTT.

The chain has TRBV30 and TRBJ1-6, with D tentatively TRBD1 (6 bases). This CDR3 spans 15 amino acids. Germline CDR1 GTSNPN, CDR2 SVGIG (reference sequence). Trimming took off 6 bases at V and 7 bases at J, with 19 bases between the two ends. CDR3 protein: CACPLRDTKNSPLHF. CDR3 sequence (DNA): TGTGCCTGCCCACTCCGGGACACCAAAAATTCACCCCTCCACTTT.

As to this clone: The junction differs from germline at one of its ends, possibly a read error. The V and J genes are TRBV28 and TRBJ1-1; tentatively, D is TRBD1 (6 bases). The germline CDR1 and CDR2 sequences are MDHEN and SYDVKM. The CDR3 has 13 amino acids. CDR3 sequence reads: CASSPTGRGTEIF. In DNA, the CDR3 is TGTGCCAGCAGTCCTACAGGGCGGGGGACGGAAATCTTT.

The V and J genes are TRBV4-1 and TRBJ2-1; either TRBD1 or TRBD2 may supply D (6 bases each). V lost 1 base to trimming and J lost 5 bases, with 12 bases between them. This CDR3 comprises 15 residues. CDR1 is MGHRA, CDR2 YSYEKL, per germline. The CDR3 loop reads CASSQGGGPNNEQFF. CDR3 in DNA: TGCGCCAGCAGCCAAGGTGGGGGGCCCAACAATGAGCAGTTCTTC.

The chain has TRBV7-2 and TRBJ1-1; D remains ambiguous. This CDR3 is built from 13 residues. The V end was cut by 6 bases, the J end by 3 bases, with 11 bases between. Germline V lookup: CDR1 SGHTA, CDR2 FQGNSA. The CDR3 loop is CASRERAYTEAFF. Here the CDR3 DNA reads TGTGCCAGCAGGGAGAGGGCGTACACTGAAGCTTTCTTT.

V usage is TRBV25-1 and J usage is TRBJ2-7; no definite D call. CDR3 size: 13 residues. Germline values: CDR1 MGHDK, CDR2 SYGVNS. With 7 bases removed from V and 5 bases from J, the gap between germline ends came to 15 bases. The chain's CDR3 is CASMGSVPHEQYF. The CDR3 bases are TGTGCCAGCATGGGATCAGTTCCCCACGAGCAGTACTTC.

About this clone itself: Given a much more abundant clone one base away, this may be a read error. The sample has other DNA sequences that encode this CDR3 too. The genes are TRBV4-2 and TRBJ2-2, with 8 nucleotides matching TRBD2. The CDR3 totals 16 residues. Per germline, CDR1 LGHNA and CDR2 YNFKEQ. This CDR3 reads CARSQDRGGWSGELFF. CDR3 coding DNA: TGTGCCCGCAGCCAAGACCGGGGGGGGTGGTCCGGGGAGCTGTTTTTT.

This chain uses TRBV12-3 or TRBV12-4 with TRBJ2-1; tentative D call: TRBD2 (6 bases). Trimming shortened V by 6 bases and J by 4 bases, and 7 bases separated the two germline ends. This CDR3 is 12 amino acids long. Here the CDR3 DNA reads TGTGCCAGCAGCCGGGAGTACAATGAGCAGTTCTTC. Its protein is CASSREYNEQFF.

The chain recombines TRBV5-4 with TRBJ2-4; D is perhaps TRBD1 (5 bases). CDR1 SGHNT and CDR2 YYREEE come from the germline V gene (reference sequence). This CDR3 has 14 residues. The germline V and J ends were trimmed by 4 bases and 1 base, with 9 bases remaining between them. CDR3 sequence (DNA): TGTGCCAGCAGCCCCCCAGGGGCCAAAAACATTCAGTACTTC. Translating it yields CASSPPGAKNIQYF.

The rearrangement joins TRBV18 to TRBJ1-2, with TRBD1 identical over 10 bases. Trimming removed 5 bases from V and 5 bases from J; junction bases left unmatched: 11. Germline lookup yields CDR1 KGHSH and CDR2 LQKENI. The CDR3 has 16 amino acids. The CDR3 sequence is CASSFATGGGQYGYTF. The CDR3 coding sequence is TGTGCCAGCTCATTCGCGACAGGGGGCGGACAGTATGGCTACACCTTC.

This clone occurred a few times. The V and J genes are TRBV10-3 and TRBJ1-2; tentatively, D is TRBD1 (5 bases). Trimming removed 10 bases at V and 2 bases at J, with 23 bases between. This CDR3 spans 16 amino acids. The germline CDR1 and CDR2 sequences are ENHRY and SYGVKD. CDR3 protein: CATPREDGDLNYGYTF. The CDR3 region has the DNA TGTGCCACCCCTAGGGAGGACGGGGACTTAAACTATGGCTACACCTTC.

CDR3 nucleotide sequence: TGTGCCAGCAGCGTAGGAACAGGGTATTACGAGCAGTACTTC. Translated, it gives CASSVGTGYYEQYF. This sequence joins TRBV9 and TRBJ2-7; D may be TRBD1 (6 bases). Germline CDR1 is SGDLS and CDR2 is YYNGEE. Trimming removed 0 bases from V and 4 bases from J, with 11 bases in between. The CDR3 spans 14 residues.

The rearrangement links TRBV20-1 to TRBJ2-3, with TRBD2 identical over 10 bases. This CDR3 region has 14 residues. From germline, CDR1 is DFQATT and CDR2 SNEGSKA (reference sequence). V lost 3 bases, J lost 6 bases, and 6 bases stayed unmatched. The CDR3: CSASRLAGLDTQYF. DNA for the CDR3: TGCAGTGCTAGTAGACTAGCGGGCTTGGATACGCAGTATTTT.

The rearrangement links TRBV18 to TRBJ2-1, with a weak D call TRBD2 (5 bases). V dropped 3 bases and J dropped 8 bases, with 23 bases sitting between them. Per the germline V gene, CDR1 is KGHSH and CDR2 is LQKENI. This CDR3 has 17 residues. CDR3 protein: CASSPALTSEVLDEQFF. As DNA, the CDR3 is TGTGCCAGCTCACCGGCCTTAACTAGTGAGGTTTTGGATGAGCAGTTCTTC. Using reference TRBV18 and TRBJ2-1 for the parts outside the CDR3, the full variable domain is NAGVMQNPRHLVRRRGQEARLRCSPMKGHSHVYWYRQLPEEGLKFMVYLQKENIIDESGMPKERFSAEFPKEGPSILRIQQVVRGDSAAYFCASSPALTSEVLDEQFFGPGTRLTVL.

The J gene is TRBJ1-4, the V gene TRBV12-5; TRBD1 matches 7 bases. J lost 5 bases, V lost 1 base, and 4 bases had no gene match. The germline CDR1 and CDR2 sequences are LGHNT and FRNRAP. The CDR3 sequence is 15 residues long. The CDR3 region has the DNA TGTGCTAGTGGTTTGGGACAGGGAGTAAATGAAAAACTGTTTTTT. Its translation is CASGLGQGVNEKLFF.